What follows is one TCR beta chain and its context. The record originates from a study of cytomegalovirus exposure and HLA in healthy donors. CDR1 and CDR2 (germline): GTSNPN, SVGIG (reference sequence). This CDR3 is built from 14 residues. V dropped 2 bases and J dropped 11; count of bases not matched to a gene: 8. Researchers ran the PCR with 60 Vbeta and 13 Jbeta primers. The repertoire was sequenced with immunoSEQ multiplex PCR; TCRdb's copy has only in-frame clones and lacks some. The sample has about 100,000 clones, 65% to 90% seen once. The receptor comes from a woman under 30 in good health and CMV-seronegative. The chain links TRBV30 to TRBJ2-1, with 11 bases fitting TRBD2. Sequencing was done on a sample of PBMCs. CDR3 bases: TGTGCCTGGAGTTACGGGCTAGCGGGGGGAAAGCAGTTCTTC. Protein sequence: CAWSYGLAGGKQFF.